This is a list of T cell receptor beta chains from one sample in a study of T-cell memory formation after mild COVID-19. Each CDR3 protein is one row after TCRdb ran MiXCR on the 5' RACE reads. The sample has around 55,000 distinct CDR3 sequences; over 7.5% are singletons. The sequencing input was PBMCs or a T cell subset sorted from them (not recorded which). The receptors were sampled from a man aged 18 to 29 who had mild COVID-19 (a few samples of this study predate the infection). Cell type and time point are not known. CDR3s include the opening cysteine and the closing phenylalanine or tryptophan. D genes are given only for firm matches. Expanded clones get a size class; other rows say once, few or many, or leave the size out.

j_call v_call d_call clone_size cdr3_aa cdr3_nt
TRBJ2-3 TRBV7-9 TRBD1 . CASSFGKGGADTQYF TGTGCCAGCAGCTTCGGGAAAGGGGGCGCAGATACGCAGTATTTT
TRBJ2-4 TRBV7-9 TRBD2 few CASSLSSGVAKNIQYF TGTGCCAGCAGCTTGTCTAGCGGAGTAGCCAAAAACATTCAGTACTTC
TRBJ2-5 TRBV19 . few CASSSSGLKTQYF TGTGCCAGTAGTTCCTCAGGGTTGAAGACCCAGTACTTC
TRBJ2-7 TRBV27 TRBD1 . CASSLDRALSEQYF TGTGCCAGCAGTTTAGACAGGGCTCTCTCCGAGCAGTACTTC
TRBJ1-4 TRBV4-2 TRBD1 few CASSRGGAGGSEKLFF TGTGCCAGCAGCCGGGGCGGGGCAGGGGGATCCGAAAAACTGTTTTTT
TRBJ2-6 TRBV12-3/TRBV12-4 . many CASSLGGNRANVLTF TGTGCCAGCTCCTTGGGTGGGAATAGGGCCAACGTCCTGACTTTC
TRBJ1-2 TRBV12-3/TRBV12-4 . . CASSSGEANYGYTF TGTGCCAGCAGTTCGGGGGAAGCTAACTATGGCTACACCTTC
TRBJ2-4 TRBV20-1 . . CSAKAGSTIQYF TGCAGTGCTAAGGCGGGATCTACCATTCAGTACTTC
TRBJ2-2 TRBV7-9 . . CASRLKEGGTGELFF TGTGCCAGCAGATTGAAGGAGGGAGGCACCGGGGAGCTGTTTTTT
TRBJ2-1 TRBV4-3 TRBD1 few CASSPGTGSDNEQFF TGCGCCAGCAGCCCCGGGACAGGGTCCGACAATGAGCAGTTCTTC
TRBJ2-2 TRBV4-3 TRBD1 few CASSPYPQGASGELFF TGCGCCAGCAGCCCCTATCCACAGGGGGCGAGCGGGGAGCTGTTTTTT
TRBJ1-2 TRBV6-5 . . CASSYSGGYGYTF TGTGCCAGCAGTTACTCCGGGGGTTATGGCTACACCTTC
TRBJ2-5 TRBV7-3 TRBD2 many CASSRGLAETQYF TGTGCCAGCAGCCGCGGACTAGCCGAGACCCAGTACTTC
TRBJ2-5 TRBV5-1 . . CASSSSGARMETQYF TGCGCCAGCAGCTCCTCGGGAGCCCGGATGGAGACCCAGTACTTC
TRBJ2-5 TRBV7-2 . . CASSPRVSQETQYF TGTGCCAGCAGCCCTCGGGTCAGTCAAGAGACCCAGTACTTC
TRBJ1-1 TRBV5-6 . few CASSHRGWGNTEAFF TGTGCCAGCAGCCACCGAGGATGGGGAAACACTGAAGCTTTCTTT
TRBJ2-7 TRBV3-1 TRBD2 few CASSQEGRGNRYF TGTGCCAGCAGCCAAGAGGGGCGGGGGAATCGGTACTTC
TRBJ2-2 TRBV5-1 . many CASRDTGELFF TGCGCCAGCAGAGACACCGGGGAGCTGTTTTTT
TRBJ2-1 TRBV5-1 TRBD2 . CASRPGLAVYNEQFF TGCGCCAGCAGACCGGGACTAGCGGTTTACAATGAGCAGTTCTTC
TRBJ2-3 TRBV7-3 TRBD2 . CASSRGLAGTDTQYF TGTGCCAGCAGCCGGGGACTAGCGGGAACAGATACGCAGTATTTT
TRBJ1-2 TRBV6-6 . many CASSYQQGYYGYTF TGTGCCAGCAGTTACCAACAGGGATACTATGGCTACACCTTC
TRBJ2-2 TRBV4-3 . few CASSQGRQYTGELFF TGCGCCAGCAGCCAAGGACGGCAATACACCGGGGAGCTGTTTTTT
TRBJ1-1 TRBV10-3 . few CAISEVPDTEAFF TGTGCCATCAGTGAGGTCCCGGACACTGAAGCTTTCTTT
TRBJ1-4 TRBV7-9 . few CASSPQGGENEKLFF TGTGCCAGCAGCCCACAGGGAGGGGAAAACGAAAAACTGTTTTTT
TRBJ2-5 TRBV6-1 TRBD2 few CASRASGGPGETQYF TGTGCCAGCAGGGCTAGCGGGGGGCCGGGTGAGACCCAGTACTTC
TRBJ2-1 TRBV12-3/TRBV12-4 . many CASSFVGGGQFF TGTGCCAGCAGTTTTGTGGGCGGTGGCCAGTTCTTC
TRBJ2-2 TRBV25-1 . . CASSEWASNTGELFF TGTGCCAGCAGTGAATGGGCCTCGAACACCGGGGAGCTGTTTTTT
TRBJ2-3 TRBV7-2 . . CASSLNPGRGRTDTQYF TGTGCCAGCAGCTTAAACCCCGGGAGGGGGCGCACAGATACGCAGTATTTT
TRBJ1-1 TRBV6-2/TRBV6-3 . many CASRTVTGNTEAFF TGTGCCAGCAGGACCGTGACAGGGAACACTGAAGCTTTCTTT
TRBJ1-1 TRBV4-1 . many CASSKRQEYEAFF TGCGCCAGCAGCAAGAGACAGGAGTATGAAGCTTTCTTT
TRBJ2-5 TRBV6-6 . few CASKDPGTLQETQYF TGTGCCAGCAAGGATCCCGGGACTTTGCAAGAGACCCAGTACTTC
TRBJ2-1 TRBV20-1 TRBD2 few CSAVRGVYNEQFF TGCAGTGCCGTGCGGGGGGTTTACAATGAGCAGTTCTTC
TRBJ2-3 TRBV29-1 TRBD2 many CSVAGGGQGIDTQYF TGCAGCGTTGCCGGGGGGGGCCAGGGTATAGATACGCAGTATTTT
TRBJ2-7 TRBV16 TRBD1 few CASSQDRGNEQYF TGTGCCAGCAGCCAAGACAGGGGGAACGAGCAGTACTTC
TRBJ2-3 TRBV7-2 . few CASSLGGTPSRTDTQYF TGTGCCAGCAGCTTAGGGGGGACCCCTAGCCGCACAGATACGCAGTATTTT
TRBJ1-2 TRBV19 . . CARPWQGPGYTF TGTGCCAGGCCTTGGCAGGGTCCTGGCTACACCTTC
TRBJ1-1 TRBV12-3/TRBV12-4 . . CASSVQGWSTEAFF TGTGCCAGCAGTGTACAGGGATGGAGCACTGAAGCTTTCTTT
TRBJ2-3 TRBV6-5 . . CASSYSWGATASTDTQYF TGTGCCAGCAGTTACTCGTGGGGGGCGACCGCCAGCACAGATACGCAGTATTTT
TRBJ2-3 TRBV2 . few CASKVLRLDTDTQYF TGTGCCAGCAAGGTGTTGCGGCTCGACACAGATACGCAGTATTTT
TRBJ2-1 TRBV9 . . CASSSGGQRALGQFF TGTGCCAGCAGCTCAGGTGGACAGAGGGCCTTGGGGCAGTTCTTC
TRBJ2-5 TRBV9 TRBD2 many CASSPPRGGQETQYF TGTGCCAGCAGCCCTCCCCGGGGGGGTCAAGAGACCCAGTACTTC